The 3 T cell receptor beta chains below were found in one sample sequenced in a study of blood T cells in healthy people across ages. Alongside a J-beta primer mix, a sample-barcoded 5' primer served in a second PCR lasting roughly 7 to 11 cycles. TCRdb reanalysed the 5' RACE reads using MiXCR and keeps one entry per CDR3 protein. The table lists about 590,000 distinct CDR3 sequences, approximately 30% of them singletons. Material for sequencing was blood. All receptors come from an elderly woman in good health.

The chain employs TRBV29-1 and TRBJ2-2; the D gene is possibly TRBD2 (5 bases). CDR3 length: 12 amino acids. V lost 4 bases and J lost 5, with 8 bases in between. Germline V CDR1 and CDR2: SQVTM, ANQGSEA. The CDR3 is CSVVEGTGELFF. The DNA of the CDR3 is TGCAGCGTTGTCGAGGGTACCGGGGAGCTGTTTTTT.

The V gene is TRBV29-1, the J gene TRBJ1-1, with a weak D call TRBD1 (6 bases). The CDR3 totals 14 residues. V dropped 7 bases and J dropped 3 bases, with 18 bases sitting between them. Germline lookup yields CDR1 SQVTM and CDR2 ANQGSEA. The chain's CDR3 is CSAKQGSKDTEAFF. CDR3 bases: TGCAGCGCTAAACAGGGCAGTAAGGACACTGAAGCTTTCTTT. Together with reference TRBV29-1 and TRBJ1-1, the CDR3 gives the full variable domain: SAVISQKPSRDICQRGTSLTIQCQVDSQVTMMFWYRQQPGQSLTLIATANQGSEATYESGFVIDKFPISRPNLTFSTLTVSNMSPEDSSIYLCSAKQGSKDTEAFFGQGTRLTVV.

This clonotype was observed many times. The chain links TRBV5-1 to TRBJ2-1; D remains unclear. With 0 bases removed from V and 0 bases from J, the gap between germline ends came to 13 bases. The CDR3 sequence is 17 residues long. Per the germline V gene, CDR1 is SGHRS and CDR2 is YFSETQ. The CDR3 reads CASSLDWQLSSYNEQFF. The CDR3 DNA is TGCGCCAGCAGCTTGGATTGGCAGTTGAGCTCCTACAATGAGCAGTTCTTC.